This T cell receptor (beta chain) emerged from a study of Ad26.COV2.S vaccination and SARS-CoV-2 variants. Trimming removed 1 base from V and 5 bases from J, with 11 bases in between. CDR1 MNHEY and CDR2 SMNVEV come from the germline V gene (reference sequence). The CDR3 length is 14 residues. A word on this clone: Antigen unknown.

The treatment denotes: about 20 received Ad26.COV2.S at low or high dose, single or two shots; about 5 received placebo; per-sample allocation not given. Collection of the samples took place on day 63 after the first injection of vaccine or placebo. Recruitment in Boston yielded a donor of adult age, 18-55 years. What was given as vaccine was an Ad26 vector encoding Wuhan-strain SARS-CoV-2 spike. The table came from immunoSEQ multiplex PCR; TCRdb's copy has only in-frame clones and leaves some out. The table includes about 420,000 clones, over 75% detected once. The study, taken as a whole, reports: Researchers cautioned that TCR breadth and depth analyses may have underestimated total T cell responses.

The input for sequencing was peripheral blood, taken in a trial of Ad26.COV2.S vaccine versus placebo. The V and J genes are TRBV27 and TRBJ2-5, with D tentatively TRBD2 (6 bases). This clonotype originated in a person aged 18-60 years who received the Ad26.COV2.S COVID-19 vaccine or a placebo. The chain's CDR3 is CASSLFGGWETQYF. The DNA for the CDR3 is TGTGCCAGCAGTTTATTTGGGGGGTGGGAGACCCAGTACTTC.